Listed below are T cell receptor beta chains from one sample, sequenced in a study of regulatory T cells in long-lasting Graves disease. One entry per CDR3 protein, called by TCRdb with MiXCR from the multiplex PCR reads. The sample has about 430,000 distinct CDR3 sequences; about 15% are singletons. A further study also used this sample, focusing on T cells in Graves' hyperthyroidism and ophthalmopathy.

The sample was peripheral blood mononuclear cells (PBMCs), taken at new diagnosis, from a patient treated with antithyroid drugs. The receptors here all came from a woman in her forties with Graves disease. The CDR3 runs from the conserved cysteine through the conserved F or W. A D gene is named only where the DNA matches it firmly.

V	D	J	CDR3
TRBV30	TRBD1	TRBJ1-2	CAWSVQGGPDYGYTF
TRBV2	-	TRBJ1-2	CASTEEIWAGRHYGYTF
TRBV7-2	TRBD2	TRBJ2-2	CASSRGGSDTGELFF
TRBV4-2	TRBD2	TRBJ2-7	CASSQVPGLATHEQYF
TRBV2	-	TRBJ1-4	CASMSFGEKLFF
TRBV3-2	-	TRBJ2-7	CASSRPGPVSYEQYF
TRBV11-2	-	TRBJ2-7	CASSSYKDSSYEQYF
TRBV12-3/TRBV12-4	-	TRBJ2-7	CASSLYQSTYEQYF
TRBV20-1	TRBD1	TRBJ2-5	CSAREGTGEETQYF
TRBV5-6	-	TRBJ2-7	CASSFVRSDEQYF
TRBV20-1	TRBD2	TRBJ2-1	CSAPSPSGRHNEQFF